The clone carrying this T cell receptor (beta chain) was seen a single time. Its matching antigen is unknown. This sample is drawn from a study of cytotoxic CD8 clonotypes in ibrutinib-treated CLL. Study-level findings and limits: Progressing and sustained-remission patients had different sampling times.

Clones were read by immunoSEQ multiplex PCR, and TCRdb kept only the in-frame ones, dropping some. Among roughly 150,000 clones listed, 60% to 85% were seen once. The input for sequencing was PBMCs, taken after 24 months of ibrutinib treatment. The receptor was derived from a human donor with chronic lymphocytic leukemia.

The CDR3 loop reads CASRGWGALYEQYF. The CDR3 DNA reads as TGTGCCAGCAGAGGGTGGGGCGCCCTATACGAGCAGTACTTC. This chain joins TRBV28 and TRBJ2-7; TRBD1 is a possible D gene (5 bases). The CDR3 contains 14 residues. V was trimmed by 6 bases and J by 4 bases, leaving 16 bases between them. Germline V gene sequence: CDR1 MDHEN, CDR2 SYDVKM. The full variable domain, completed using reference TRBV28 and TRBJ2-7, is DVKVTQSSRYLVKRTGEKVFLECVQDMDHENMFWYRQDPGLGLRLIYFSYDVKMKEKGDIPEGYSVSREKKERFSLILESASTNQTSMYLCASRGWGALYEQYFGPGTRLTVT.